Below, 13 T cell receptor beta chains from the same sample are listed, as sequenced in a study of T cell responses to AZD1222 COVID-19 vaccine. The assay was immunoSEQ multiplex PCR, and TCRdb's table has in-frame clones only and misses some. The sample carries about 67,000 clones, 84% recorded once. The sample was peripheral blood, taken on day 0 of AZD1222 vaccination. The receptors derive from an adult in good health.

In this sample, this clone turned up once. V and J are TRBV20-1 and TRBJ2-3; D call uncertain. The CDR3 loop spans 10 amino acids. Deletions cut 6 bases from V and 5 bases from J, with 6 bases between. The germline CDR1 and CDR2 sequences are DFQATT and SNEGSKA (reference sequence). The CDR3 region has the DNA TGCAGTGCCCCTTTAGATACGCAGTATTTT. It translates to CSAPLDTQYF.

The V call is TRBV12-3 or TRBV12-4, the J call TRBJ1-2; D unresolved. V was trimmed by 6 bases and J by 2 bases, leaving 7 bases between them. This CDR3 has 12 amino acids. CDR3 sequence: CASSPVNYGYTF. In DNA form, the CDR3 reads TGTGCCAGCAGCCCCGTAAACTATGGCTACACCTTC.

As for this clone: This specimen includes other DNA sequences encoding the same CDR3. The chain couples TRBV12-3 or TRBV12-4 to TRBJ1-5; D call uncertain. V gave up 2 bases and J gave up 4 bases, with 6 bases separating them. The CDR3 sequence is 13 residues long. CDR3: CASSLSQNQPQHF. CDR3 in DNA: TGTGCCAGCAGTTTATCCCAGAATCAGCCCCAGCATTTT.

The rearrangement joins TRBV28 to TRBJ1-3; D may be TRBD1 (6 bases). This CDR3 has 17 residues. V dropped 7 bases and J dropped 0 bases, with 19 bases sitting between them. CDR1 is MDHEN, CDR2 SYDVKM, per germline. The CDR3 nucleotides read TGTGCCAGCACTACTGGGATAGGGGGTGCCTCTGGAAACACCATATATTTT. Translated, it gives CASTTGIGGASGNTIYF.

This sequence joins TRBV7-3 and TRBJ2-1, with D tentatively TRBD2 (7 bases). V gave up 2 bases and J gave up 5 bases, with 13 bases separating them. Germline lookup yields CDR1 SGHTA and CDR2 FQGTGA. The CDR3 extends over 15 amino acids. CDR3 sequence reads: CASSLGGALHNEQFF. The CDR3 DNA reads as TGTGCCAGCAGCTTAGGGGGGGCCCTTCACAATGAGCAGTTCTTC.

In the case of this clone: Because the CDR3 is missing its conserved closing phenylalanine or tryptophan, this is likely a read error. Because the CDR3's place on the DNA is in doubt, the DNA is left out and the CDR3 is given as listed by TCRdb. The CDR3 sequence is CASSRRDRGFSV. J is TRBJ1-2 and V is TRBV3-1 (or the pseudogene TRBV3-2); the table gives TRBD1 as D, unverified against the DNA. Germline V CDR1 and CDR2: LGHDT, YNNKEL (reference sequence). The CDR3 extends over 12 residues, inclusive of both ends.

The chain combines TRBV11-1 with TRBJ1-6; D uncertain. The germline V gene encodes CDR1 SGHAT and CDR2 FQDESV (reference sequence). The V and J ends lost 5 bases and 10 bases respectively, with 12 bases between them. The CDR3 runs 13 residues. The CDR3 sequence is CASSIGFVSPLHF. DNA for the CDR3: TGTGCCAGCAGCATAGGGTTCGTCTCACCCCTCCACTTT.

The J gene is TRBJ1-3, the V gene TRBV7-8; no definite D call. The CDR3 spans 15 residues. V lost 3 bases and J 0 bases, leaving 9 bases between the germline ends. Germline assignment: CDR1 SGHVS and CDR2 FQNEAQ. CDR3 in amino acids: CASSLNRASGNTIYF. CDR3 in DNA: TGTGCCAGCAGCTTGAACAGAGCCTCTGGAAACACCATATATTTT.

V and J are TRBV16 and TRBJ1-4; D gene unclear. Germline loops: CDR1 KGHSY, CDR2 FQNENV. The CDR3 loop spans 15 amino acids. The ends were cut back, 2 bases at V and 8 bases at J, with 15 bases in the middle. CDR3 sequence reads: CASSQAWGFGEKLFF. The CDR3, as DNA: TGTGCCAGCAGCCAAGCGTGGGGATTTGGAGAAAAACTGTTTTTT.

The V and J genes are TRBV15 and TRBJ2-3; TRBD2 agrees at 9 bases. V shed 0 bases, J shed 6 bases, and the junction held 10 bases outside the gene matches. Per germline, CDR1 LNHNV and CDR2 YYDKDF (reference sequence). This CDR3 has 17 residues. The CDR3 DNA follows: TGTGCCACCAGCAGAGATGCAGCGGGGGGCCAGAAGGATACGCAGTATTTT. Its translation: CATSRDAAGGQKDTQYF.

The chain has TRBV11-3 and TRBJ2-7, with no clear D. CDR3 length: 14 amino acids. V dropped 1 base and J dropped 6 bases, with 13 bases sitting between them. Germline CDR1 is SGHNT and CDR2 is YENEEA. The CDR3: CASSLAGVGSEQYF. In DNA, the CDR3 is TGTGCCAGCAGCTTAGCGGGTGTTGGATCCGAGCAGTACTTC.

This chain links TRBV4-2 with TRBJ2-7, with D unresolved. The length of the CDR3 is 15 residues. Germline V gene lookup returns CDR1 LGHNA and CDR2 YNFKEQ. V lost 4 bases, J lost 0 bases, and 13 bases lay in between. In DNA, the CDR3 is TGTGCCAGCAGCCGCGGTGGCCCCAGCTCCTACGAGCAGTACTTC. This sequence encodes CASSRGGPSSYEQYF.

The rearrangement links TRBV4-3 to TRBJ1-6; D is unclear. V lost 3 bases, J lost 5 bases, and 11 bases lay in between. Looked up from germline, CDR1 is LGHNA and CDR2 is YSLEER. The CDR3 extends over 15 amino acids. CDR3 amino acids: CASSHGVGDNSPLHF. For the CDR3, the DNA is TGCGCCAGCAGCCACGGGGTGGGTGATAATTCACCCCTCCACTTT.